These 6 T cell receptor beta chains share one sample of origin, sequenced in a study of identifying expanded T cells in peripheral blood. Repertoires were generated with immunoSEQ multiplex PCR, while TCRdb's copy carries only in-frame clones and drops some. The top ten clones hold 4.5% of a sample with roughly 86,000 clones, roughly 85% of them seen once. Sequenced: blood. These receptors were obtained from a person aged 18 to 70 in good health.

V usage is TRBV5-1 and J usage is TRBJ1-3; no clear D. The V end was cut by 4 bases, the J end by 4 bases, with 18 bases between. Germline values: CDR1 SGHRS, CDR2 YFSETQ. There are 16 residues in the CDR3. The CDR3 reads CASSPRVVGGGNTIYF. CDR3 sequence (DNA): TGCGCCAGCAGCCCTAGGGTAGTGGGTGGAGGAAACACCATATATTTT.

The rearrangement links TRBV7-9 to TRBJ2-7; a possible D gene is TRBD1 (6 bases). The CDR3 is 13 amino acids. The V end was cut by 4 bases, the J end by 6 bases, with 13 bases between. Germline V lookup: CDR1 SEHNR, CDR2 FQNEAQ (reference sequence). The CDR3 coding sequence is TGTGCCAGCAGCTACGTACAGGGTCGCGAGCAGTACTTC. Encoded protein: CASSYVQGREQYF. The variable domain in full, with the rest retrieved from reference TRBV7-9 and TRBJ2-7, is DTGVSQNPRHKITKRGQNVTFRCDPISEHNRLYWYRQTLGQGPEFLTYFQNEAQLEKSRLLSDRFSAERPKGSFSTLEIQRTEQGDSAMYLCASSYVQGREQYFGPGTRLTVT.

This clone appeared a single time. This rearrangement joins TRBV18 to TRBJ2-7; 12 bases match TRBD1. After removal of 3 bases from V and 5 bases from J, the junction contained 5 bases not matched to a gene. The CDR3 runs to 15 residues. Germline CDR1 and CDR2: KGHSH and LQKENI. CDR3 DNA: TGTGCCAGCTCACCCGGGACAGGGGGCTGGAACGAGCAGTACTTC. Protein sequence: CASSPGTGGWNEQYF.

This clone turned up a few times. The chain is built from TRBV9 and TRBJ1-2; D gene ambiguous. CDR3 length: 12 amino acids. Germline V gene lookup returns CDR1 SGDLS and CDR2 YYNGEE. The germline V and J ends were trimmed by 8 bases and 2 bases, with 10 bases remaining between them. The CDR3 loop is CASTDGNYGYTF. CDR3 sequence (DNA): TGTGCCAGTACGGACGGGAACTATGGCTACACCTTC.

The chain recombines TRBV10-3 with TRBJ2-3; D perhaps matches TRBD1 (5 bases). Germline V gives CDR1 ENHRY, CDR2 SYGVKD. V lost 4 bases, J lost 4 bases, and 9 bases lay in between. The length of the CDR3 is 13 residues. The CDR3 loop is CAISAGSADTQYF. CDR3 coding DNA: TGTGCCATCAGTGCAGGGTCAGCAGATACGCAGTATTTT.

The V and J genes are TRBV14 and TRBJ2-7; tentatively, D is TRBD1 (7 bases). Trimming took off 2 bases at V and 5 bases at J, with 13 bases between the two ends. The CDR3 contains 14 residues. CDR1 is SGHDN and CDR2 is FVKESK in the germline V gene. The CDR3, as DNA: TGTGCCAGCAGCCAACAGGGGGGTTTCCACGAGCAGTACTTC. It encodes CASSQQGGFHEQYF.